This T cell receptor (beta chain) was profiled in a study of technical replicates of blood from a few donors. Deletions cut 3 bases from V and 11 bases from J, with 8 bases between. This CDR3 spans 10 amino acids. Germline CDR1 reads DFQATT; CDR2 reads SNEGSKA (reference sequence). Clones were read by immunoSEQ multiplex PCR, and TCRdb kept only the in-frame ones, dropping some. Found here are about 15,000 clones, approximately 86% of them singletons; the top ten hold 9.5% to 12%. This clone was seen more than once but under ten times. The gene calls are TRBV20-1 and TRBJ1-5; no firm D call. The clonotype comes from a human donor in good health. Sequenced sample: PBMCs. CDR3 sequence (DNA): TGCAGTGCTAGCAGGAATGCCCAGCATTTT. Translating gives CSASRNAQHF.